One and the same sample provided the 27 T cell receptor beta chains below, sequenced in a study of long-term antiretroviral therapy in people with HIV. The immunoSEQ assay was v3.0, run at survey level. Produced via immunoSEQ multiplex PCR; TCRdb's table is partial and in-frame only. The data contain roughly 16,000 clones, 79% of them seen just once; the ten biggest clones take up 7% to 9%. Specimen: unsorted PBMCs, collected at the start of antiretroviral therapy. These TCRs come from a man aged 25-40 years with HIV.

The chain recombines TRBV19 with TRBJ1-2, with TRBD1 as a possible D gene (5 bases). CDR3 size: 14 residues. Between the trimmed V and J ends, which lost 3 bases and 4 bases, there was a span of 12 bases. CDR1 and CDR2 (germline): LNHDA, SQIVND (reference sequence). CDR3 in amino acids: CASSMRGAAYGYTF. The CDR3 DNA is TGTGCCAGTAGTATGAGGGGCGCGGCCTATGGCTACACCTTC. Looking up the rest from reference TRBV19 and TRBJ1-2 gives the full variable domain: DGGITQSPKYLFRKEGQNVTLSCEQNLNHDAMYWYRQDPGQGLRLIYYSQIVNDFQKGDIAEGYSVSREKKESFPLTVTSAQKNPTAFYLCASSMRGAAYGYTFGSGTRLTVV.

J is TRBJ2-1 and V is TRBV19; D is unclear. Germline V CDR1 and CDR2: LNHDA, SQIVND (reference sequence). The CDR3 runs 15 residues. V shed 6 bases and J shed 1 base, with 13 bases lying between them. As DNA, the CDR3 is TGTGCCAGTAGCCCCGCACGTTTATCCTACAATGAGCAGTTCTTC. Its translation: CASSPARLSYNEQFF.

Only one count was recorded for this clone. The chain combines TRBV27 with TRBJ2-3, with D tentatively TRBD1 or TRBD2 (6 bases each). V was clipped by 2 bases and J by 4 bases, with 13 bases between them. The germline CDR1 and CDR2 sequences are MNHEY and SMNVEV (reference sequence). This CDR3 region has 15 residues. This CDR3 reads CASSLGGGTPDTQYF. The CDR3 DNA sequence: TGTGCCAGCAGTTTAGGAGGGGGTACCCCAGATACGCAGTATTTT.

The rearrangement joins TRBV18 to TRBJ1-5; unclear D gene. The V gene's germline CDR1 is KGHSH and CDR2 LQKENI. V was trimmed by 4 bases and J by 4 bases, leaving 8 bases between them. CDR3 length equals 13 residues. In nucleotides, the CDR3 is TGTGCCAGCTCACTTACAGAGAATCAGCCCCAGCATTTT. Its protein product is CASSLTENQPQHF.

J is TRBJ2-7 and V is TRBV5-1, with D hard to call. The CDR3 extends over 16 amino acids. Germline lookup yields CDR1 SGHRS and CDR2 YFSETQ. Trimming pared 5 bases from V and 2 bases from J, leaving 20 bases between. The chain's CDR3 is CASSPRLLMETYEQYF. The CDR3, as DNA: TGCGCCAGCAGTCCTCGGCTCCTGATGGAAACCTACGAGCAGTACTTC.

The CDR3 coding sequence is TGTGCCAGCAGCAACACAGATACGCAGTATTTT. Translation: CASSNTDTQYF. V is TRBV7-3 and J is TRBJ2-3; D not resolved. Germline V lookup: CDR1 SGHTA, CDR2 FQGTGA. The V and J ends lost 5 bases and 2 bases respectively, with 2 bases between them. The CDR3 is 11 amino acids.

This clone has only one observation. This chain connects TRBV5-4 to TRBJ1-1; D is unclear. The CDR3 consists of 15 residues. V gave up 3 bases and J gave up 4 bases, with 16 bases separating them. Germline CDR1 reads SGHNT; CDR2 reads YYREEE (reference sequence). The CDR3, as DNA: TGTGCCAGCAGCTCTATCTTCTTGGTGGGCACTGAAGCTTTCTTT. This gives the protein CASSSIFLVGTEAFF.

V and J are TRBV5-4 and TRBJ1-1, with a tentative D call TRBD1 (5 bases). Germline loops: CDR1 SGHNT, CDR2 YYREEE (reference sequence). The ends were cut back, 2 bases at V and 0 bases at J, with 11 bases in the middle. This CDR3 comprises 15 residues. CDR3 region: CASSFGAKMNTEAFF. CDR3 coding DNA: TGTGCCAGCAGCTTTGGGGCGAAGATGAACACTGAAGCTTTCTTT.

V is TRBV25-1 and J is TRBJ2-7; TRBD1 matches at 12 bases. This CDR3 region has 14 residues. Germline CDR1 and CDR2: MGHDK and SYGVNS. V shed 6 bases, J shed 3 bases, and the junction held 3 bases outside the gene matches. The DNA of the CDR3 is TGTGCCAGCAGGGGGACAGGGGGCTTCTACGAGCAGTACTTC. It translates to CASRGTGGFYEQYF.

This clone has only a few counts. The V and J genes are TRBV7-9 and TRBJ2-7; 7 bases fit TRBD2. The germline V gene encodes CDR1 SEHNR and CDR2 FQNEAQ (reference sequence). The V gene end was trimmed by 4 bases and the J gene end by 6 bases; junction bases not matched to a gene: 18. The CDR3 consists of 17 residues. The CDR3 loop reads CASSSPAGGRAMGEQYF. The CDR3 DNA is TGTGCCAGCAGCTCCCCCGCTGGAGGGAGGGCGATGGGCGAGCAGTACTTC. Looking up the rest from reference TRBV7-9 and TRBJ2-7 gives the full variable domain: DTGVSQNPRHKITKRGQNVTFRCDPISEHNRLYWYRQTLGQGPEFLTYFQNEAQLEKSRLLSDRFSAERPKGSFSTLEIQRTEQGDSAMYLCASSSPAGGRAMGEQYFGPGTRLTVT.

The chain joins TRBV11-2 to TRBJ1-2, with TRBD1 identical over 7 bases. Per the germline V gene, CDR1 is SGHAT and CDR2 is FQNNGV. CDR3 length: 18 amino acids. V trimming: 0 bases; J trimming: 2 bases; junction bases outside the gene matches: 12. CDR3 in amino acids: CASSLDRSTGVGNYGYTF. DNA for the CDR3: TGTGCCAGCAGCTTAGATAGGAGCACAGGGGTGGGAAACTATGGCTACACCTTC.

The gene calls are TRBV5-1 and TRBJ2-7; maybe TRBD2 (6 bases). CDR1 is SGHRS, CDR2 YFSETQ, per germline. Trimming stripped 2 bases from V and 4 bases from J, with 16 bases between. The CDR3 has 15 residues. In nucleotides, the CDR3 is TGCGCCAGCAGCTTCGGATATAGCGGCCTTTACGAGCAGTACTTC. This codes for CASSFGYSGLYEQYF.

The chain uses TRBV25-1 and TRBJ1-3; 11 bases match TRBD1. Germline loops: CDR1 MGHDK, CDR2 SYGVNS. The V gene end was trimmed by 11 bases and the J gene end by 3 bases; junction bases not matched to a gene: 3. CDR3 length equals 13 residues. CDR3 DNA: TGTGCCGGACAGGGGGCCGATGGAAACACCATATATTTT. Residues: CAGQGADGNTIYF.

The rearrangement joins TRBV5-1 to TRBJ1-1; D might be TRBD1 (5 bases). CDR3 length equals 15 residues. The V gene lost 4 bases and the J gene lost 0 bases, with 13 bases spanning the gap. Germline V gene data show CDR1 as SGHRS and CDR2 as YFSETQ. CDR3 residues: CASSPGTEVNTEAFF. The CDR3 DNA is TGCGCCAGCAGCCCCGGGACGGAGGTGAACACTGAAGCTTTCTTT. The full variable domain, its missing parts supplied by reference TRBV5-1 and TRBJ1-1, is KAGVTQTPRYLIKTRGQQVTLSCSPISGHRSVSWYQQTPGQGLQFLFEYFSETQRNKGNFPGRFSGRQFSNSRSEMNVSTLELGDSALYLCASSPGTEVNTEAFFGQGTRLTVV.

This clone was picked up a small number of times. The chain employs TRBV7-2 and TRBJ2-4; D is ambiguous. CDR1 is SGHTA, CDR2 FQGNSA, per germline. The CDR3 is 15 residues long. With 4 bases removed from V and 4 bases from J, the gap between germline ends came to 14 bases. DNA of the CDR3: TGTGCCAGCAGCTCCCTTGAGTGGCCGAAAAACATTCAGTACTTC. Translation: CASSSLEWPKNIQYF.

This clone was recorded a few times. The J gene is TRBJ2-7, the V gene TRBV19; maybe TRBD1 (7 bases). V lost 4 bases and J lost 4, with 11 bases in between. This CDR3 is 13 amino acids long. CDR1 and CDR2 from the germline V gene are LNHDA and SQIVND (reference sequence). CDR3 loop: CASSTTGRYEQYF. The CDR3 DNA is TGTGCCAGTAGTACGACAGGGAGGTACGAGCAGTACTTC.

The chain joins TRBV28 to TRBJ2-3; 10 nucleotides line up with TRBD2. V lost 5 bases to trimming and J lost 8 bases; unmatched junction nucleotides: 7. The CDR3 spans 14 residues. Germline V CDR1 and CDR2: MDHEN, SYDVKM. This CDR3 is CASSLGLATATQYF. CDR3 nucleotides: TGTGCCAGCAGTCTGGGACTAGCGACGGCTACGCAGTATTTT.

Here the CDR3 DNA reads TGCGCCAGCAGCTTTTTTTTGGGCGGGGGGGCCATATTAGCAGATACGCAGTATTTT. Encoded protein: CASSFFLGGGAILADTQYF. This chain links TRBV5-1 with TRBJ2-3, with TRBD2 matching 9 bases. The CDR3 sequence is 19 residues long. V shed 2 bases, J shed 4 bases, and the junction held 17 bases outside the gene matches. Germline V CDR1 and CDR2: SGHRS, YFSETQ.

This clone was seen just once. The chain has TRBV7-9 and TRBJ1-2; D perhaps matches TRBD1 (6 bases). CDR1 is SEHNR and CDR2 is FQNEAQ in the germline V gene (reference sequence). The CDR3 spans 17 residues. The V gene lost 3 bases and the J gene lost 4 bases, with 21 bases spanning the gap. CDR3 nucleotide sequence: TGTGCCAGCAGCTTGGGGTTAACAGGGAGTGTGGCCTATGGCTACACCTTC. Its protein is CASSLGLTGSVAYGYTF.

The genes are TRBV29-1 and TRBJ1-5; 9 nucleotides align to TRBD1. The CDR3 has 17 residues. The V gene's germline CDR1 is SQVTM and CDR2 ANQGSEA. V lost 8 bases, J lost 0 bases, and 14 bases stayed unmatched. CDR3: CSPGTGSTQASNQPQHF. CDR3 coding DNA: TGCAGCCCGGGGACAGGGTCAACACAGGCTAGCAATCAGCCCCAGCATTTT. The variable domain in full, completed from reference TRBV29-1 and TRBJ1-5, reads SAVISQKPSRDICQRGTSLTIQCQVDSQVTMMFWYRQQPGQSLTLIATANQGSEATYESGFVIDKFPISRPNLTFSTLTVSNMSPEDSSIYLCSPGTGSTQASNQPQHFGDGTRLSIL.

The V and J genes are TRBV29-1 and TRBJ1-2, with D possibly matching TRBD1 (5 bases). Germline lookup yields CDR1 SQVTM and CDR2 ANQGSEA. The CDR3 runs 14 residues. V shed 2 bases and J shed 3 bases, with 13 bases lying between them. CDR3 DNA sequence: TGCAGCGTTGAAACCGGACAAGGGGACTATGGCTACACCTTC. Protein sequence: CSVETGQGDYGYTF.

The chain recombines TRBV7-2 with TRBJ2-5; no firm D call. The CDR3 consists of 12 residues. The germline V and J ends were trimmed by 2 bases and 7 bases, with 8 bases remaining between them. The germline gives CDR1 SGHTA, CDR2 FQGNSA. CDR3 DNA sequence: TGTGCCAGCAGCTTAATAGGTGGGACCCAGTACTTC. As protein: CASSLIGGTQYF.

The chain carries TRBV5-1 and TRBJ2-1; 16 bases map to TRBD2. With V trimmed by 3 bases and J by 1 base, 7 bases remained unmatched. Germline CDR1 reads SGHRS; CDR2 reads YFSETQ. This CDR3 region has 19 residues. This CDR3 reads CASSSDGTSGRASYNEQFF. The DNA of the CDR3 is TGCGCCAGCAGCTCGGACGGGACTAGCGGGAGGGCGTCCTACAATGAGCAGTTCTTC. Full variable domain (missing parts from reference TRBV5-1 and TRBJ2-1): KAGVTQTPRYLIKTRGQQVTLSCSPISGHRSVSWYQQTPGQGLQFLFEYFSETQRNKGNFPGRFSGRQFSNSRSEMNVSTLELGDSALYLCASSSDGTSGRASYNEQFFGPGTRLTVL.

The rearrangement joins TRBV5-6 to TRBJ2-7; 8 bases agree with TRBD2. J lost 0 bases, V lost 0 bases, and 2 bases had no gene match. CDR1 SGHDT and CDR2 YYEEEE come from the germline V gene. The CDR3 extends over 15 amino acids. The CDR3 region is CASSLEGTSSYEQYF. In DNA form, the CDR3 reads TGTGCCAGCAGCTTGGAGGGGACTAGCTCCTACGAGCAGTACTTC.

This clone is medium-sized within its sample. The chain links TRBV19 to TRBJ1-2; D ambiguous. The length of the CDR3 is 16 residues. Trimming removed 5 bases from V and 8 bases from J, with 24 bases in between. The germline V gene encodes CDR1 LNHDA and CDR2 SQIVND (reference sequence). CDR3 protein: CASSPRTGLYSEGYTF. CDR3 coding DNA: TGTGCCAGTAGTCCCCGTACGGGCCTTTACTCGGAAGGCTACACCTTC.

The V gene is TRBV19, the J gene TRBJ1-1; 9 nucleotides align to TRBD1. The length of the CDR3 is 14 residues. V lost 4 bases and J lost 4; bases outside the gene matches: 4. Germline values: CDR1 LNHDA, CDR2 SQIVND (reference sequence). CDR3 DNA sequence: TGTGCCAGTAGTACTGGACAGGGGTCCACTGAAGCTTTCTTT. Its translation: CASSTGQGSTEAFF.

Comment on this clone: One junction end disagrees with the germline gene, perhaps due to a read error. This chain links TRBV10-3 with TRBJ2-7; tentatively, D is TRBD1 or TRBD2 (6 bases each). The germline CDR1 and CDR2 sequences are ENHRY and SYGVKD. There are 16 residues in the CDR3. The CDR3, as DNA: TGTGCCAGCAGTTACGATGCGGCGGGACAAACCTACGAGCAGTACTTC. As protein: CASSYDAAGQTYEQYF.